This T cell receptor (beta chain) was retrieved from a study of T cell changes during pregnancy in multiple sclerosis. V lost 0 bases and J lost 3, with 19 bases in between. This CDR3 spans 18 amino acids. The germline V gene has CDR1 SSHAT and CDR2 FNYEAQ (reference sequence). The assay was immunoSEQ multiplex PCR, and TCRdb's table has in-frame clones only and misses some. The sample has about 68,000 clones; just over 90% are singletons. The rearrangement links TRBV7-7 to TRBJ2-3; weak D call: TRBD2 (6 bases). The receptor was isolated from a female donor with multiple sclerosis, enrolled in a pregnancy study. The source material was peripheral blood, sampled in the third trimester of pregnancy. The chain's CDR3 is CASSLAPRGEKGTDTQYF. The CDR3 DNA reads TGTGCCAGCAGCTTAGCTCCCCGCGGGGAAAAAGGGACAGATACGCAGTATTTT.